A single sample is the source of the 32 T cell receptor beta chains below, sequenced in a study of shared clonotypes between healthy human individuals. This table comes from immunoSEQ multiplex PCR, and its TCRdb copy is limited to in-frame clones, with some not included. This sample has 1,500,000 or so clones, with approximately 98.5% found just once. The sequencing input was naive CD4+ T cells sorted from blood. Regarding subset: CD45RA+ positively selected. Receptor source: a man aged 30-40 years in good health.

With respect to this clone: This same CDR3 is encoded by further DNA sequences in the sample. This chain connects TRBV10-3 to TRBJ2-7; 9 bases line up with TRBD2. J was trimmed by 3 bases and V by 6 bases; bases with no gene match: 0. The germline V gene encodes CDR1 ENHRY and CDR2 SYGVKD. This CDR3 contains 12 residues. The CDR3 is CAIRTSGYEQYF. The CDR3 nucleotides are TGTGCCATCAGGACTAGCGGCTACGAGCAGTACTTC.

The gene calls are TRBV5-6 and TRBJ2-5; 8 bases agree with TRBD1. The CDR3 length is 15 residues. V was pared by 4 bases and J by 2 bases, with 7 bases of the junction left unmatched. Germline-derived CDR1 and CDR2 are SGHDT and YYEEEE. The CDR3 coding sequence is TGTGCCAGCAGCGTGCTGGGACAGGCGCAAGAGACCCAGTACTTC. Its translation is CASSVLGQAQETQYF.

This rearrangement joins TRBV30 to TRBJ2-1, with TRBD2 identical over 11 bases. Per the germline V gene, CDR1 is GTSNPN and CDR2 is SVGIG (reference sequence). The CDR3 totals 17 residues. Germline trimming cut 3 bases from V and 5 bases from J; bases unmatched to any gene: 12. For the CDR3, the DNA is TGTGCCTGGAGCCTACGTGGGGGACTAGCGGCGAACAATGAGCAGTTCTTC. It codes for CAWSLRGGLAANNEQFF.

The chain carries TRBV6-1 and TRBJ2-5; D perhaps matches TRBD2 (5 bases). CDR3 length equals 15 residues. V dropped 1 base and J dropped 7 bases, with 16 bases sitting between them. Germline V gene data show CDR1 as MNHNS and CDR2 as SASEGT. CDR3 in DNA: TGTGCCAGCAGTGAAGAGTTAGGAGCGGCGCCGACCCAGTACTTC. Its protein is CASSEELGAAPTQYF.

The chain recombines TRBV6-5 with TRBJ2-2; 8 bases match TRBD1. Germline CDR1 is MNHEY and CDR2 is SVGAGI. V gave up 0 bases and J gave up 7 bases; unmatched junction bases: 4. The CDR3 runs 15 residues. This chain's CDR3 is CASSYSAGGGGELFF. CDR3 sequence (DNA): TGTGCCAGCAGTTACTCGGCAGGGGGCGGCGGGGAGCTGTTTTTT.

The chain employs TRBV28 and TRBJ2-7; tentative D call: TRBD1 (5 bases). The CDR3 sequence is 12 residues long. Germline loops: CDR1 MDHEN, CDR2 SYDVKM. This CDR3 reads CVSGSGVYEQYF. The CDR3 bases are TGTGTCTCAGGGTCAGGAGTCTACGAGCAGTACTTC.

The chain combines TRBV27 with TRBJ2-7; a weak D match, TRBD1 (5 bases). Germline CDR1 MNHEY, CDR2 SMNVEV (reference sequence). V lost 0 bases to trimming and J lost 3 bases, with 27 bases between them. The CDR3 consists of 20 residues. The CDR3 loop reads CASSLSPTADHQVVFYEQYF. In DNA form, the CDR3 reads TGTGCCAGCAGTTTATCGCCGACAGCTGATCACCAAGTAGTTTTCTACGAGCAGTACTTC.

The V gene is TRBV10-3, the J gene TRBJ1-1; D unclear. Between the trimmed V and J ends, which lost 8 bases and 1 base, there was a span of 8 bases. The V gene's germline CDR1 is ENHRY and CDR2 SYGVKD. There are 12 residues in the CDR3. CDR3 in amino acids: CAIAQENTEAFF. The CDR3 region has the DNA TGTGCCATCGCCCAGGAGAACACTGAAGCTTTCTTT.

This chain connects TRBV19 to TRBJ1-2; D gene unclear. Germline lookup yields CDR1 LNHDA and CDR2 SQIVND (reference sequence). The CDR3 extends over 17 amino acids. V gave up 5 bases and J gave up 4 bases, with 23 bases separating them. DNA of the CDR3: TGTGCCAGTAGTCACACCCCGGTGGGTCGGCGGACCTATGGCTACACCTTC. Amino acids: CASSHTPVGRRTYGYTF.

The CDR3 DNA is TGTGCCAGCAGCTCCCCGGGGACAGCGAACACCGGGGAGCTGTTTTTT. Its translation: CASSSPGTANTGELFF. The V and J genes are TRBV7-8 and TRBJ2-2, with TRBD1 matching over 7 bases. With V trimmed by 4 bases and J by 0 bases, 5 bases remained unmatched. This CDR3 has 16 residues. Germline lookup yields CDR1 SGHVS and CDR2 FQNEAQ.

This rearrangement joins TRBV15 to TRBJ2-5, with 10 bases that match TRBD2. This CDR3 is built from 18 residues. V shed 0 bases, J shed 2 bases, and the junction held 9 bases outside the gene matches. In germline, CDR1 is LNHNV, CDR2 YYDKDF (reference sequence). CDR3 nucleotides: TGTGCCACCAGCAGAGAAATCAGCGGGAGGGCCGGACAAGAGACCCAGTACTTC. It specifies CATSREISGRAGQETQYF.

The chain is built from TRBV12-2 and TRBJ1-1. TRBV12-2 corresponds to a pseudogene. The CDR3 loop spans 14 amino acids. The CDR3 spells CASRLVGGNAEAFF. The CDR3 region has the DNA TGTGCAAGTCGCTTAGTGGGAGGGAACGCTGAAGCTTTCTTT.

For this clone: The sample contains more than one DNA sequence encoding this CDR3. The chain links TRBV28 to TRBJ1-2, with D possibly TRBD1 on 6 matching bases. The germline CDR1 and CDR2 sequences are MDHEN and SYDVKM. The CDR3 totals 13 residues. The ends were cut back, 2 bases at V and 2 bases at J, with 6 bases in the middle. The CDR3 DNA reads TGTGCCAGCAGTTTAACAGGGAACTATGGCTACACCTTC. It encodes CASSLTGNYGYTF.

The CDR3 sequence: CASSLRGGSYGYTF. For the CDR3, the DNA is TGTGCCAGCAGCTTGCGAGGGGGCAGCTATGGCTACACCTTC. The chain joins TRBV7-6 to TRBJ1-2, with 7 bases that match TRBD1. Trimming at V came to 3 bases and at J to 4 bases, leaving 5 bases not matched to a gene. Looked up from germline, CDR1 is SGHVS and CDR2 is FNYEAQ. CDR3 size: 14 residues.

This clone was seen once. The rearrangement links TRBV9 to TRBJ2-2, with D uncertain. Germline lookup yields CDR1 SGDLS and CDR2 YYNGEE. The CDR3 is made up of 12 amino acids. The ends were cut back, 10 bases at V and 5 bases at J, with 12 bases in the middle. The CDR3 DNA reads TGTGCCTTCAGTGGTAGTACCGGGGAGCTGTTTTTT. It yields the protein CAFSGSTGELFF.

The CDR3 protein is CATSRDGPSYEQYF. In nucleotides, the CDR3 is TGTGCCACCAGCAGAGATGGGCCGTCCTACGAGCAGTACTTC. The gene calls are TRBV15 and TRBJ2-7, with D uncertain. The CDR3 has 14 residues. V lost 0 bases and J 1 base, leaving 7 bases between the germline ends. Germline CDR1 and CDR2: LNHNV and YYDKDF (reference sequence).

The chain carries TRBV7-6 and TRBJ2-5; D is unclear. CDR1 and CDR2 (germline): SGHVS, FNYEAQ. V was shortened by 4 bases and J by 4 bases, with 13 bases between the two germline ends. The CDR3 spans 14 residues. As DNA, the CDR3 is TGTGCCAGCAGCTCGACGTCGATAGGAGAGACCCAGTACTTC. It specifies CASSSTSIGETQYF.

V and J are TRBV7-2 and TRBJ1-3; possible D gene TRBD1, 5 bases. The length of the CDR3 is 14 residues. Germline CDR1 SGHTA, CDR2 FQGNSA. V gave up 5 bases and J gave up 2 bases, with 10 bases separating them. The CDR3 DNA reads TGTGCCAGCAGCCCCCCGGGGGCTGGAAACACCATATATTTT. This gives the protein CASSPPGAGNTIYF. The complete variable domain, with remaining parts taken from reference TRBV7-2 and TRBJ1-3, reads GAGVSQSPSNKVTEKGKDVELRCDPISGHTALYWYRQSLGQGLEFLIYFQGNSAPDKSGLPSDRFSAERTGGSVSTLTIQRTQQEDSAVYLCASSPPGAGNTIYFGEGSWLTVV.

The V call is TRBV15, the J call TRBJ2-7, with TRBD2 matching over 8 bases. Losses at the gene ends were 6 bases for V and 5 bases for J; bases not matched to a gene: 6. Germline-derived CDR1 and CDR2 are LNHNV and YYDKDF (reference sequence). This CDR3 comprises 13 residues. CDR3 nucleotide sequence: TGTGCCACCAGACGGGAGGGCCTCCACGAGCAGTACTTC. This encodes CATRREGLHEQYF.

The rearrangement uses TRBV5-1 and TRBJ1-3; D might be TRBD1 (5 bases). V dropped 5 bases and J dropped 0 bases, with 12 bases sitting between them. The CDR3 length is 15 residues. CDR1 SGHRS and CDR2 YFSETQ come from the germline V gene. DNA for the CDR3: TGCGCCAGCAGTCCGGACGGGACCTCTGGAAACACCATATATTTT. It specifies CASSPDGTSGNTIYF.

The chain links TRBV28 to TRBJ2-2; no firm D call. The length of the CDR3 is 16 residues. CDR1 and CDR2 from the germline V gene are MDHEN and SYDVKM. V was cut by 2 bases and J by 1 base, with 11 bases left in between. The CDR3 region is CASSLLGMGNTGELFF. The CDR3 bases are TGTGCCAGCAGTTTACTTGGAATGGGGAACACCGGGGAGCTGTTTTTT.

The chain combines TRBV9 with TRBJ1-2, with D tentatively TRBD1 (5 bases). The CDR3 length is 15 residues. CDR1 SGDLS and CDR2 YYNGEE come from the germline V gene. Trimming took off 0 bases at V and 4 bases at J, with 13 bases between the two ends. The CDR3 loop reads CASSVALGGSYGYTF. The CDR3, as DNA: TGTGCCAGCAGCGTAGCTTTGGGGGGAAGCTATGGCTACACCTTC. The full variable domain, completed using reference TRBV9 and TRBJ1-2, is DSGVTQTPKHLITATGQRVTLRCSPRSGDLSVYWYQQSLDQGLQFLIQYYNGEERAKGNILERFSAQQFPDLHSELNLSSLELGDSALYFCASSVALGGSYGYTFGSGTRLTVV.

V usage is TRBV7-6 and J usage is TRBJ1-1, with D uncertain. The CDR3 sequence is 13 residues long. With 3 bases removed from V and 0 bases from J, the gap between germline ends came to 5 bases. Per germline, CDR1 SGHVS and CDR2 FNYEAQ. CDR3 protein: CASSLQVNTEAFF. The CDR3 nucleotides are TGTGCCAGCAGCTTGCAGGTGAACACTGAAGCTTTCTTT.

This rearrangement joins TRBV5-4 to TRBJ1-1; D is unresolved. Germline V CDR1 and CDR2: SGHNT, YYREEE (reference sequence). This CDR3 contains 14 residues. Trimming cost V 3 bases and J 0 bases, with 9 bases left between them. The CDR3 protein is CASSSEILNTEAFF. The CDR3 DNA reads as TGTGCCAGCAGCTCGGAGATCTTGAACACTGAAGCTTTCTTT.

The chain couples TRBV5-1 to TRBJ1-1, with D perhaps TRBD1 (5 bases). Germline V lookup: CDR1 SGHRS, CDR2 YFSETQ. The CDR3 is 17 amino acids. V lost 0 bases and J lost 7, with 22 bases in between. CDR3 bases: TGCGCCAGCAGCTTGGCCGTCAACCGATGGGGGTCGGATGAAGCTTTCTTT. Its translation: CASSLAVNRWGSDEAFF.

In this sample, this clone turned up once. This chain links TRBV7-3 with TRBJ2-1, with 10 bases matching TRBD2. This CDR3 spans 19 amino acids. V was clipped by 1 base and J by 7 bases; unmatched bases: 16. The V gene's germline CDR1 is SGHTA and CDR2 FQGTGA. CDR3 sequence (DNA): TGTGCCAGCAGCTTAAGGCCGACGCCAGCGGGAGGGCCGGGGAATGAGCAGTTCTTC. Translated: CASSLRPTPAGGPGNEQFF.

The genes are TRBV18 and TRBJ2-1; 14 bases match TRBD2. Germline V gene lookup returns CDR1 KGHSH and CDR2 LQKENI. The CDR3 loop spans 16 amino acids. J lost 9 bases, V lost 4 bases, and 8 bases had no gene match. The DNA of the CDR3 is TGTGCCAGCTCACAAACCGGGACTAGCGGGAGTGGTGAGCAGTTCTTC. Its protein is CASSQTGTSGSGEQFF.

The CDR3 loop reads CASRSTGKETQYF. Written as DNA, the CDR3 is TGTGCCAGCAGGAGTACAGGGAAAGAGACCCAGTACTTC. The genes are TRBV6-6 and TRBJ2-5; TRBD1 is a possible D gene (6 bases). This CDR3 spans 13 amino acids. The germline CDR1 and CDR2 sequences are MNHNY and SVGAGI (reference sequence). Trimming pared 6 bases from V and 3 bases from J, leaving 11 bases between.

The chain has TRBV14 and TRBJ2-1, with D perhaps being TRBD1 or TRBD2 (6 bases each). The germline CDR1 and CDR2 sequences are SGHDN and FVKESK. This CDR3 comprises 16 residues. With 0 bases removed from V and 4 bases from J, the gap between germline ends came to 13 bases. Written as DNA, the CDR3 is TGTGCCAGCAGCCAAGACGGGGGCAATCCTTACAATGAGCAGTTCTTC. Translated, it gives CASSQDGGNPYNEQFF.

Only one count was recorded for this clone. CDR3 region: CASRPISSYEQYF. The CDR3 nucleotides are TGTGCCAGCCGCCCCATTAGTTCCTACGAGCAGTACTTC. The chain joins TRBV11-2 to TRBJ2-7; no reliable D call. Germline assignment: CDR1 SGHAT and CDR2 FQNNGV. Trimming removed 8 bases from V and 1 base from J, with 12 bases in between. This CDR3 region has 13 residues.

The chain uses TRBV18 and TRBJ1-1, with D possibly matching TRBD1 (5 bases). Germline-derived CDR1 and CDR2 are KGHSH and LQKENI. CDR3 size: 15 residues. Trimming took 2 bases from V and 7 from J, leaving 17 bases between them. The CDR3 spells CASSPIIGGRVEAFF. CDR3 nucleotides: TGTGCCAGCTCACCAATTATCGGGGGACGGGTTGAAGCTTTCTTT.

The chain has TRBV5-5 and TRBJ1-5; TRBD1 agrees at 7 bases. Germline-derived CDR1 and CDR2 are SGHKS and YYEKEE (reference sequence). The CDR3 spans 15 residues. Unmatched junction bases numbered 4, after V lost 0 bases and J lost 4 bases. DNA of the CDR3: TGTGCCAGCAGCTTGGGGACAGGAAAAAATCAGCCCCAGCATTTT. It specifies CASSLGTGKNQPQHF.